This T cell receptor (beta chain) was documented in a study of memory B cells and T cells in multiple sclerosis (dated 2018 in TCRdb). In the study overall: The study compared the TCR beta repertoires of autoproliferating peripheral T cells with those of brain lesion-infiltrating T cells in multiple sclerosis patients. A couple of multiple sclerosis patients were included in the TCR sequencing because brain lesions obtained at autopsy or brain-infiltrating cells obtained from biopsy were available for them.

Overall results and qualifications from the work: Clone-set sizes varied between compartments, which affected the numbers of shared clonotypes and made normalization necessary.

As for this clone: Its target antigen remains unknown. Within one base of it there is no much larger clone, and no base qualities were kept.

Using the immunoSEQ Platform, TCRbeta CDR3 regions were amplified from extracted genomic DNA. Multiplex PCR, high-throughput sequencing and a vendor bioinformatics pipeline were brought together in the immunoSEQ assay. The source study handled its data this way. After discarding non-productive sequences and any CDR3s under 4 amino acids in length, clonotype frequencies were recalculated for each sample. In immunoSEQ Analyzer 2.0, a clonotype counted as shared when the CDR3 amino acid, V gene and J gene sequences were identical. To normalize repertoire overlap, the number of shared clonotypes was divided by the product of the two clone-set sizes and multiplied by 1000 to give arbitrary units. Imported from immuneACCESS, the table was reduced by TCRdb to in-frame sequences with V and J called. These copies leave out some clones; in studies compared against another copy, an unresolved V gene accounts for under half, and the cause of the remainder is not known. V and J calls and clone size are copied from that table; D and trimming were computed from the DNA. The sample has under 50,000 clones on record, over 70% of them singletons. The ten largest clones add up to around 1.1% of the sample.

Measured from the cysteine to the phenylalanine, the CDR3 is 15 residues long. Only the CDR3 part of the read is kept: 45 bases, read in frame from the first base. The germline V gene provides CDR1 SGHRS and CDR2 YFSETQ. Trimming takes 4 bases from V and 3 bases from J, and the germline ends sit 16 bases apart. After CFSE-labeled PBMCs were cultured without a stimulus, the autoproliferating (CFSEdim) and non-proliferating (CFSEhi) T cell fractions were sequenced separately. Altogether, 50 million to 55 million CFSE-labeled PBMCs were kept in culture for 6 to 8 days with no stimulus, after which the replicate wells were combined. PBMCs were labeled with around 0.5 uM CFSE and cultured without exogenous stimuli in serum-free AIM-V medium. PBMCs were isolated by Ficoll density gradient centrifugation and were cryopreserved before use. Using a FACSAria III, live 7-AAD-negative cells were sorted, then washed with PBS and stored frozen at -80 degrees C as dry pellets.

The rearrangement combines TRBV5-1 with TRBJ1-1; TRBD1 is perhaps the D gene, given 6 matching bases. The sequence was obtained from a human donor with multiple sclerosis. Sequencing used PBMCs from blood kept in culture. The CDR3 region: CASSQTTGGDTEAFF. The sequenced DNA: TGCGCCAGCAGCCAAACGACAGGAGGGGACACTGAAGCTTTCTTT. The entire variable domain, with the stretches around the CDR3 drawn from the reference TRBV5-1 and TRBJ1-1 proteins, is KAGVTQTPRYLIKTRGQQVTLSCSPISGHRSVSWYQQTPGQGLQFLFEYFSETQRNKGNFPGRFSGRQFSNSRSEMNVSTLELGDSALYLCASSQTTGGDTEAFFGQGTRLTVV.